Following are 28 T cell receptor beta chains from one sample sequenced in a study of shared clonotypes between healthy human individuals. Sequencing was performed with immunoSEQ multiplex PCR; in TCRdb, only in-frame clones are kept and a portion is missing. The sample has over 300,000 clones; 87% are singletons. The sequenced sample consisted of memory CD8+ T cells sorted from blood. Described subset: CD45RO+ cells pooled with CCR7-negative TemRA cells. The receptors shown here come from a man younger than 35 in good health.

The V and J genes are TRBV27 and TRBJ2-7, with 10 bases that match TRBD1. The V gene's germline CDR1 is MNHEY and CDR2 SMNVEV (reference sequence). This CDR3 comprises 15 residues. The V segment lost 3 bases and the J segment 6 bases; nucleotides outside the gene matches: 8. CDR3 sequence reads: CASSLVGTGDREQYF. DNA for the CDR3: TGTGCCAGCAGTTTGGTCGGGACAGGGGATCGCGAGCAGTACTTC.

V usage is TRBV15 and J usage is TRBJ2-1, with 7 bases lining up with TRBD2. Trimming at V came to 0 bases and at J to 5 bases, leaving 7 bases not matched to a gene. Germline V gene sequence: CDR1 LNHNV, CDR2 YYDKDF (reference sequence). CDR3 length: 16 amino acids. The CDR3 here is CATSRDKRGVHNEQFF. CDR3 coding DNA: TGTGCCACCAGCAGAGATAAGCGGGGAGTTCACAATGAGCAGTTCTTC.

This clone is a singleton in its sample. This rearrangement joins TRBV10-3 to TRBJ2-7; a possible D gene is TRBD2 (5 bases). V lost 8 bases and J lost 7, with 18 bases in between. The germline V gene encodes CDR1 ENHRY and CDR2 SYGVKD. There are 13 residues in the CDR3. The CDR3 coding sequence is TGTGCCATCGGCGAGGAGCGGCCCGGTGAGCAGTACTTC. As protein: CAIGEERPGEQYF.

The CDR3 is CASSPTSGGQRSTDTQYF. In nucleotides, the CDR3 is TGTGCCAGCAGCCCGACTAGCGGGGGGCAAAGAAGCACAGATACGCAGTATTTT. The J gene is TRBJ2-3, the V gene TRBV7-9; 13 positions match TRBD2. V lost 5 bases and J lost 0; bases outside the gene matches: 8. Germline V gene lookup returns CDR1 SEHNR and CDR2 FQNEAQ (reference sequence). The CDR3 is 18 residues long.

This chain links TRBV7-2 with TRBJ1-6; 7 bases are a match to TRBD1. V was pared by 0 bases and J by 10 bases, with 9 bases of the junction left unmatched. The CDR3 is 16 residues long. Per the germline V gene, CDR1 is SGHTA and CDR2 is FQGNSA. CDR3 loop: CASSLASTGIVSPLHF. The CDR3 coding sequence is TGTGCCAGCAGCTTAGCCTCGACAGGGATTGTCTCACCCCTCCACTTT.

The rearrangement uses TRBV6-1 and TRBJ1-6, with 8 bases fitting TRBD1. The trim removed 3 bases at V and 0 bases at J, leaving 10 bases unmatched. The CDR3 is 19 amino acids. From germline, CDR1 is MNHNS and CDR2 SASEGT. CDR3 in DNA: TGTGCCAGCAGTGAGGGACAGGAAGTTCTCAGCTCCTATAATTCACCCCTCCACTTT. This gives the protein CASSEGQEVLSSYNSPLHF.

The CDR3 DNA is TGTGCCACCAGCAGAGGATCGACGGGGCAAGAGACCCAGTACTTC. Its protein is CATSRGSTGQETQYF. This chain uses TRBV15 with TRBJ2-5; tentative D call: TRBD2 (5 bases). Looked up from germline, CDR1 is LNHNV and CDR2 is YYDKDF (reference sequence). The CDR3 totals 15 residues. The V end lost 1 base, the J end lost 2 bases, and 11 bases lay between the germline ends.

The chain is built from TRBV27 and TRBJ2-7; 8 bases fit TRBD1. Germline V gives CDR1 MNHEY, CDR2 SMNVEV (reference sequence). This CDR3 is built from 14 residues. Germline trimming cut 4 bases from V and 0 bases from J; bases unmatched to any gene: 2. The CDR3 DNA sequence: TGTGCCAGCAGTTCACAGGGGGACTCCTACGAGCAGTACTTC. Protein: CASSSQGDSYEQYF.

This chain connects TRBV4-2 to TRBJ2-7, with TRBD1 matching over 9 bases. V shed 3 bases, J shed 1 base, and the junction held 1 base outside the gene matches. The CDR3 runs 14 residues. Germline values: CDR1 LGHNA, CDR2 YNFKEQ. CDR3 in amino acids: CASSQDRGSYEQYF. As DNA, the CDR3 is TGTGCCAGCAGCCAGGACAGGGGTTCCTACGAGCAGTACTTC.

The rearrangement uses TRBV4-1 and TRBJ2-2; TRBD2 aligns across 11 bases. Trimming removed 4 bases from V and 2 bases from J; junction bases left unmatched: 6. Germline loops: CDR1 MGHRA, CDR2 YSYEKL. The CDR3 loop spans 17 amino acids. CDR3 sequence: CASSLVGLAGNTGELFF. The CDR3 nucleotides read TGCGCCAGCAGCCTAGTCGGACTAGCGGGTAACACCGGGGAGCTGTTTTTT.

This clone has just a few counts. The sample contains more than one DNA sequence encoding this CDR3. This chain connects TRBV9 to TRBJ2-7; D call uncertain. The germline gives CDR1 SGDLS, CDR2 YYNGEE. CDR3 length: 14 residues. V was clipped by 0 bases and J by 1 base, with 8 bases between them. CDR3 amino acids: CASSVGVSSYEQYF. The CDR3 DNA reads TGTGCCAGCAGCGTAGGAGTGTCGTCCTACGAGCAGTACTTC.

V usage is TRBV5-1 and J usage is TRBJ1-4; D is uncertain. Trimming removed 3 bases at V and 2 bases at J, with 17 bases between. Germline CDR1 and CDR2: SGHRS and YFSETQ. This CDR3 is built from 17 residues. The CDR3 loop is CASSSALGVATNEKLFF. CDR3 bases: TGCGCCAGCAGCTCCGCCTTGGGAGTCGCGACTAATGAAAAACTGTTTTTT.

This clone was seen only once. This chain uses TRBV9 with TRBJ2-3; D is ambiguous. CDR3 length: 16 amino acids. The germline V gene encodes CDR1 SGDLS and CDR2 YYNGEE. The V end was cut by 3 bases, the J end by 0 bases, with 14 bases between. DNA of the CDR3: TGTGCCAGCAGCGCAGCCCGTGTTACCAGCACAGATACGCAGTATTTT. This sequence encodes CASSAARVTSTDTQYF.

The chain uses TRBV7-9 and TRBJ2-1; D tentatively reads TRBD1 or TRBD2 (6 bases each). From germline, CDR1 is SEHNR and CDR2 FQNEAQ (reference sequence). Trimming took 0 bases from V and 8 from J, leaving 14 bases between them. The length of the CDR3 is 15 residues. CDR3 loop: CASSLALGGTDEQFF. In DNA, the CDR3 is TGTGCCAGCAGCTTAGCGTTAGGGGGGACGGATGAGCAGTTCTTC.

The chain has TRBV7-9 and TRBJ2-5, with no clear D. Germline CDR1 reads SEHNR; CDR2 reads FQNEAQ (reference sequence). Trimming removed 3 bases at V and 1 base at J, with 6 bases between. CDR3 length: 13 amino acids. CDR3 amino acids: CASSFHSQETQYF. In DNA form, the CDR3 reads TGTGCCAGCAGCTTTCACTCCCAAGAGACCCAGTACTTC.

V is TRBV2 and J is TRBJ2-5; a weak D match, TRBD1 (5 bases). This CDR3 has 15 residues. Germline V CDR1 and CDR2: SNHLY, FYNNEI. V was pared by 7 bases and J by 1 base, with 16 bases between. The CDR3 DNA reads as TGTGCCAGCAATGGGGCCACAGTGCTCCAAGAGACCCAGTACTTC. Protein product: CASNGATVLQETQYF.

V and J are TRBV27 and TRBJ2-7; D remains unclear. Germline CDR1 is MNHEY and CDR2 is SMNVEV (reference sequence). Trimming removed 6 bases at V and 1 base at J, with 10 bases between. CDR3 length: 13 amino acids. The CDR3, as DNA: TGTGCCAGCAGCCAACCTTGGTCCTACGAGCAGTACTTC. Translated, it gives CASSQPWSYEQYF.

As regards this clone: A much larger clone sits a single nucleotide away, making a read error possible. Different DNA sequences within this sample yield the same CDR3. The CDR3 DNA follows: TGTGCCTGGAGTGTACCTGGGGCTGAAGCTTTCTTT. Its translation is CAWSVPGAEAFF. This chain connects TRBV30 to TRBJ1-1; D uncertain. Germline CDR1 and CDR2: GTSNPN and SVGIG (reference sequence). The CDR3 has 12 amino acids. The V gene lost 0 bases and the J gene lost 6 bases, with 8 bases spanning the gap.

The chain carries TRBV7-9 and TRBJ1-1; 10 bases are a match to TRBD1. With V trimmed by 4 bases and J by 3 bases, 8 bases remained unmatched. The CDR3 is made up of 16 amino acids. The V gene's germline CDR1 is SEHNR and CDR2 FQNEAQ (reference sequence). Written as DNA, the CDR3 is TGTGCCAGCAGCTCCTGGACAGGGGGGTTGGACACTGAAGCTTTCTTT. It yields the protein CASSSWTGGLDTEAFF.

This clone was recorded many times. The V and J genes are TRBV30 and TRBJ2-3, with 8 bases identical to TRBD1. The CDR3 is 16 amino acids. The germline V gene encodes CDR1 GTSNPN and CDR2 SVGIG (reference sequence). V lost 3 bases and J lost 2; bases outside the gene matches: 10. CDR3 nucleotide sequence: TGTGCCTGGAGACCGACCGGGACAGGATACACAGATACGCAGTATTTT. It encodes CAWRPTGTGYTDTQYF.

The chain is built from TRBV5-1 and TRBJ2-7; TRBD1 is a possible D gene (6 bases). With 0 bases removed from V and 5 bases from J, the gap between germline ends came to 15 bases. CDR1 and CDR2 (germline): SGHRS, YFSETQ. CDR3 length: 15 residues. DNA for the CDR3: TGCGCCAGCAGCTTGGCCCAGGGGCGGTTCCACGAGCAGTACTTC. The encoded protein is CASSLAQGRFHEQYF.

The chain recombines TRBV28 with TRBJ1-3, with D hard to call. The CDR3 has 13 residues. V lost 3 bases, J lost 3 bases, and 6 bases lay in between. Germline CDR1 and CDR2: MDHEN and SYDVKM. The CDR3 region is CASSFYGGNTIYF. As DNA, the CDR3 is TGTGCCAGCAGTTTTTATGGTGGAAACACCATATATTTT.

The rearrangement joins TRBV4-1 to TRBJ2-5; D tentatively fits TRBD1 or TRBD2 (6 bases each). V was cut by 1 base and J by 5 bases, with 11 bases left in between. CDR1 is MGHRA, CDR2 YSYEKL, per germline. The CDR3 runs 14 residues. CDR3 loop: CASSQGWGAETQYF. The CDR3 DNA is TGCGCCAGCAGCCAAGGGTGGGGGGCGGAGACCCAGTACTTC.

V and J are TRBV5-6 and TRBJ2-1, with unresolved D. The length of the CDR3 is 12 residues. Germline loops: CDR1 SGHDT, CDR2 YYEEEE. With 3 bases removed from V and 6 bases from J, the gap between germline ends came to 7 bases. CDR3 bases: TGTGCCAGCAGCTCAAACCCCAATGAGCAGTTCTTC. It yields the protein CASSSNPNEQFF.

This chain connects TRBV6-6 to TRBJ2-1, with 8 bases fitting TRBD1. V gave up 2 bases and J gave up 6 bases; unmatched junction bases: 6. Germline CDR1 and CDR2: MNHNY and SVGAGI (reference sequence). The CDR3 length is 15 residues. The CDR3 DNA reads as TGTGCCAGCAGTTACGTGACAGGGGTGGCCAATGAGCAGTTCTTC. Translation gives CASSYVTGVANEQFF.

This chain connects TRBV28 to TRBJ2-5, with a possible D match to TRBD2 (5 bases). The CDR3 has 17 amino acids. The germline V gene encodes CDR1 MDHEN and CDR2 SYDVKM. Trimming pared 1 base from V and 5 bases from J, leaving 20 bases between. The CDR3 loop is CASSLFVRAGYGETQYF. CDR3 nucleotide sequence: TGTGCCAGCAGTTTATTCGTGAGGGCTGGCTATGGCGAGACCCAGTACTTC.

The J gene is TRBJ2-5, the V gene TRBV11-2, with a tentative D call TRBD2 (7 bases). Germline V gene sequence: CDR1 SGHAT, CDR2 FQNNGV. The length of the CDR3 is 14 residues. Trimming left V 1 base short and J 5 bases short, with 11 bases between. CDR3 sequence (DNA): TGTGCCAGCAGCTTAGTGGGGGGGGCTGAGACCCAGTACTTC. This gives the protein CASSLVGGAETQYF.

The V call is TRBV4-1, the J call TRBJ1-5; D is unresolved. Between the trimmed V and J ends, which lost 6 bases and 4 bases, there was a span of 10 bases. The CDR3 contains 13 residues. CDR1 and CDR2 (germline): MGHRA, YSYEKL. CDR3 nucleotide sequence: TGCGCCAGCAGGGGCCCGGGGAATCAGCCCCAGCATTTT. It yields the protein CASRGPGNQPQHF.